One sample yielded the 21 T cell receptor beta chains listed below, sequenced in a study of monozygotic twins with cystic fibrosis. Clones were sequenced by immunoSEQ multiplex PCR, and TCRdb holds only the in-frame ones, with some missing. The sample consists of some 21,000 clones, roughly nine tenths of them appearing once. Sequencing was done on a sample of blood. The receptors stem from a girl aged 2 to 9 with cystic fibrosis.

This clone was found once. The chain has TRBV7-9 and TRBJ2-3; D is ambiguous. The germline V and J ends were trimmed by 7 bases and 2 bases, with 16 bases remaining between them. CDR1 is SEHNR, CDR2 FQNEAQ, per germline (reference sequence). CDR3 size: 15 residues. CDR3 nucleotide sequence: TGTGCCAGCACCGTTCGGAGCGCACACACAGATACGCAGTATTTT. As protein: CASTVRSAHTDTQYF. The entire variable domain, with the rest obtained from reference TRBV7-9 and TRBJ2-3, is as follows: DTGVSQNPRHKITKRGQNVTFRCDPISEHNRLYWYRQTLGQGPEFLTYFQNEAQLEKSRLLSDRFSAERPKGSFSTLEIQRTEQGDSAMYLCASTVRSAHTDTQYFGPGTRLTVL.

The gene calls are TRBV6-1 and TRBJ2-3, with no clear D. Germline V lookup: CDR1 MNHNS, CDR2 SASEGT. Trimming removed 5 bases at V and 1 base at J, with 4 bases between. The length of the CDR3 is 12 residues. The CDR3 DNA sequence: TGTGCCAGCAGTCTTGGCACAGATACGCAGTATTTT. Its translation is CASSLGTDTQYF.

The rearrangement uses TRBV7-9 and TRBJ2-1, with D uncertain. Trimming left V 1 base short and J 4 bases short, with 8 bases between. The germline CDR1 and CDR2 sequences are SEHNR and FQNEAQ (reference sequence). This CDR3 comprises 14 residues. CDR3 sequence (DNA): TGTGCCAGCAGCTTAGAACGAGGTTACAATGAGCAGTTCTTC. Residues: CASSLERGYNEQFF.

This clone was counted only a few times. This chain connects TRBV29-1 to TRBJ2-1; 11 bases are a match to TRBD2. CDR1 is SQVTM and CDR2 is ANQGSEA in the germline V gene. V dropped 0 bases and J dropped 8; count of bases not matched to a gene: 6. This CDR3 is built from 15 residues. CDR3 sequence reads: CSVEEGSGGADEQFF. In nucleotides, the CDR3 is TGCAGCGTTGAAGAGGGTAGCGGGGGGGCAGATGAGCAGTTCTTC.

V is TRBV5-6 and J is TRBJ1-2, with no clear D. Germline V gene sequence: CDR1 SGHDT, CDR2 YYEEEE. This CDR3 has 14 residues. V was cut by 3 bases and J by 0 bases, with 9 bases left in between. Here the CDR3 reads CASSSPGTNYGYTF. DNA for the CDR3: TGTGCCAGCAGCTCCCCAGGAACTAACTATGGCTACACCTTC.

V and J are TRBV11-2 and TRBJ1-1; D remains unclear. The V end was cut by 3 bases, the J end by 2 bases, with 7 bases between. This CDR3 is built from 13 residues. Germline V gene data show CDR1 as SGHAT and CDR2 as FQNNGV. The CDR3 bases are TGTGCCAGCAGCTTGCAGCAAAACACTGAAGCTTTCTTT. It yields the protein CASSLQQNTEAFF. The variable domain in full, completed from reference TRBV11-2 and TRBJ1-1, reads EAGVAQSPRYKIIEKRQSVAFWCNPISGHATLYWYQQILGQGPKLLIQFQNNGVVDDSQLPKDRFSAERLKGVDSTLKIQPAKLEDSAVYLCASSLQQNTEAFFGQGTRLTVV.

This sequence joins TRBV6-1 and TRBJ1-1, with D unclear. Germline CDR1 is MNHNS and CDR2 is SASEGT. Trimming removed 1 base from V and 13 bases from J, with 16 bases in between. The CDR3 length is 13 residues. In DNA form, the CDR3 reads TGTGCCAGCAGTGAAGTTATATCAGGCAAGGATTTCTTT. Its protein is CASSEVISGKDFF.

The rearrangement joins TRBV15 to TRBJ1-1; D is possibly TRBD1 (5 bases). This CDR3 region has 16 residues. Germline CDR1 and CDR2: LNHNV and YYDKDF (reference sequence). V was pared by 3 bases and J by 2 bases, with 16 bases between. The CDR3 bases are TGTGCCACCAGCAGTCCCCCCGCAGGGATAAACACTGAAGCTTTCTTT. As protein: CATSSPPAGINTEAFF.

The V call is TRBV30, the J call TRBJ2-7, with D possibly TRBD2 on 5 matching bases. Germline-derived CDR1 and CDR2 are GTSNPN and SVGIG (reference sequence). Between the trimmed V and J ends, which lost 1 base and 3 bases, there was a span of 13 bases. This CDR3 region has 14 residues. CDR3 DNA: TGTGCCTGGAGTGCGAGGGCGTTAAGCTACGAGCAGTACTTC. Translation: CAWSARALSYEQYF. Full variable domain (remainder filled in from reference TRBV30 and TRBJ2-7): SQTIHQWPATLVQPVGSPLSLECTVEGTSNPNLYWYRQAAGRGLQLLFYSVGIGQISSEVPQNLSASRPQDRQFILSSKKLLLSDSGFYLCAWSARALSYEQYFGPGTRLTVT.

The chain joins TRBV5-6 to TRBJ1-2; the D is unclear. The germline V gene encodes CDR1 SGHDT and CDR2 YYEEEE. The ends were cut back, 0 bases at V and 12 bases at J, with 24 bases in the middle. The CDR3 is made up of 16 amino acids. The CDR3 DNA sequence: TGTGCCAGCAGCTTGGGAATGCGGGATCTTGACGGTTCGGACACCTTC. It encodes CASSLGMRDLDGSDTF.

The chain combines TRBV19 with TRBJ2-1; 12 nucleotides match TRBD2. Germline-derived CDR1 and CDR2 are LNHDA and SQIVND (reference sequence). CDR3 length: 14 amino acids. V was pared by 4 bases and J by 7 bases, with 2 bases of the junction left unmatched. The CDR3 region is CASSRTSGTNEQFF. Written as DNA, the CDR3 is TGTGCCAGTAGTAGGACTAGCGGGACTAATGAGCAGTTCTTC.

This sequence joins TRBV7-8 and TRBJ1-1; 8 bases map to TRBD1. The CDR3 is 13 amino acids. V dropped 5 bases and J dropped 7; count of bases not matched to a gene: 6. Looked up from germline, CDR1 is SGHVS and CDR2 is FQNEAQ. The CDR3 protein is CASSTGTGGEAFF. CDR3 bases: TGTGCCAGCAGCACCGGGACAGGTGGTGAAGCTTTCTTT.

The rearrangement uses TRBV7-2 and TRBJ2-3; 7 bases agree with TRBD2. The CDR3 has 15 amino acids. J was trimmed by 4 bases and V by 2 bases; bases with no gene match: 6. CDR1 and CDR2 (germline): SGHTA, FQGNSA. The CDR3 sequence is CASSLIAGVADTQYF. The CDR3 DNA is TGTGCCAGCAGCTTAATCGCGGGAGTGGCAGATACGCAGTATTTT.

The chain joins TRBV6-1 to TRBJ2-7; 9 bases are shared with TRBD2. Trimming removed 5 bases from V and 5 bases from J; junction bases left unmatched: 7. CDR1 is MNHNS and CDR2 is SASEGT in the germline V gene. CDR3 size: 14 residues. The CDR3 region is CASSLAGARHEQYF. Here the CDR3 DNA reads TGTGCCAGCAGTTTAGCGGGAGCAAGGCACGAGCAGTACTTC.

J is TRBJ2-7 and V is TRBV28; no definite D call. CDR3 size: 14 residues. Germline V gives CDR1 MDHEN, CDR2 SYDVKM. Trimming left V 10 bases short and J 3 bases short, with 19 bases between. CDR3 region: CATLGLVGIYEQYF. The DNA for the CDR3 is TGTGCCACCCTAGGGCTAGTGGGGATCTACGAGCAGTACTTC. The full variable domain, its missing parts supplied by reference TRBV28 and TRBJ2-7, is DVKVTQSSRYLVKRTGEKVFLECVQDMDHENMFWYRQDPGLGLRLIYFSYDVKMKEKGDIPEGYSVSREKKERFSLILESASTNQTSMYLCATLGLVGIYEQYFGPGTRLTVT.

In this sample, this clone turned up a few times. The CDR3 coding sequence is TGCGCCAGCAGGGACAATGAAAAACTGTTTTTT. Translated: CASRDNEKLFF. J is TRBJ1-4 and V is TRBV10-1; D not resolved. Per the germline V gene, CDR1 is WNHNN and CDR2 is SYGVQD (reference sequence). This CDR3 comprises 11 residues. V lost 6 bases and J lost 5, with 4 bases in between.

The chain has TRBV5-4 and TRBJ1-3, with 7 bases that match TRBD1. V gave up 4 bases and J gave up 0 bases; unmatched junction bases: 4. The CDR3 runs 15 residues. Germline lookup yields CDR1 SGHNT and CDR2 YYREEE (reference sequence). The CDR3 DNA sequence: TGTGCCAGCAGCCAAGGGACAGTCTCTGGAAACACCATATATTTT. As protein: CASSQGTVSGNTIYF.

The genes are TRBV7-7 and TRBJ1-1, with 8 nucleotides matching TRBD1. The V segment lost 4 bases and the J segment 6 bases; nucleotides outside the gene matches: 4. Germline CDR1 and CDR2: SSHAT and FNYEAQ (reference sequence). CDR3 length: 13 residues. CDR3 sequence (DNA): TGTGCCAGCAGCTCTCAACAGGGGGCTGAAGCTTTCTTT. Residues: CASSSQQGAEAFF.

This rearrangement joins TRBV15 to TRBJ1-4, with D maybe TRBD1 (5 bases). This CDR3 region has 20 residues. CDR1 is LNHNV and CDR2 is YYDKDF in the germline V gene (reference sequence). Between the trimmed V and J ends, which lost 3 bases and 0 bases, there was a span of 23 bases. The CDR3 sequence: CATSSPRQGEGISTNEKLFF. CDR3 DNA sequence: TGTGCCACCAGCAGTCCGAGGCAGGGTGAAGGTATTTCAACTAATGAAAAACTGTTTTTT.

The V call is TRBV6-1, the J call TRBJ2-1; D is ambiguous. The CDR3 is 15 amino acids. V lost 2 bases and J lost 7, with 15 bases in between. Germline CDR1 and CDR2: MNHNS and SASEGT. DNA of the CDR3: TGTGCCAGCAGTGAACCAAGCTGGTTGGTGAATGAGCAGTTCTTC. Amino acids: CASSEPSWLVNEQFF.

The rearrangement links TRBV4-1 to TRBJ2-7; 7 nucleotides agree with TRBD1. CDR3 length: 15 residues. CDR1 is MGHRA and CDR2 is YSYEKL in the germline V gene. V gave up 3 bases and J gave up 1 base; unmatched junction bases: 6. In DNA form, the CDR3 reads TGCGCCAGCAGCCACACCGGGACAGCTTCCTACGAGCAGTACTTC. This sequence encodes CASSHTGTASYEQYF.